The next 20 T cell receptor beta chains were all read from a single sample in a study of blood T cell repertoires in COVID-19 (TCRdb year 2020). The library was produced with the immunoSEQ multiplex PCR assay. Entries here come from immuneACCESS through TCRdb and include only in-frame sequences with V and J called. Some clones fail to appear in such tables; in the studies checked, an unresolved V gene covers under half of the shortfall, and the cause of the remainder is unknown. The table for this sample lists 150,000 to 200,000 clones; 70% to 90% of them were counted only once. Clones ranked in the top ten supply roughly 0.77% of the sample. Sequencing used PBMCs or T cells enriched from blood (not recorded which). All receptors come from a woman aged 18-29 years who had recovered from COVID-19.

In this sample, this clone turned up once. The rearrangement joins TRBV28 to TRBJ1-5, with D tentatively TRBD1 (6 bases). V gave up 6 bases and J gave up 9 bases, with 15 bases separating them. Per germline, CDR1 MDHEN and CDR2 SYDVKM. The CDR3 consists of 13 residues. The CDR3 sequence: CASSLRGGGPQHF. CDR3 DNA sequence: TGTGCCAGCAGCCTCAGGGGTGGTGGGCCCCAGCATTTT.

The rearrangement uses TRBV28 and TRBJ1-5, with TRBD1 as a possible D gene (5 bases). The germline V gene has CDR1 MDHEN and CDR2 SYDVKM. Between the trimmed V and J ends, which lost 6 bases and 9 bases, there was a span of 21 bases. The CDR3 runs 15 residues. DNA for the CDR3: TGTGCCAGCAGGAAGGACCGTGGATGGGGCCGGCCCCAGCATTTT. It translates to CASRKDRGWGRPQHF. The full variable domain, completed using reference TRBV28 and TRBJ1-5, is DVKVTQSSRYLVKRTGEKVFLECVQDMDHENMFWYRQDPGLGLRLIYFSYDVKMKEKGDIPEGYSVSREKKERFSLILESASTNQTSMYLCASRKDRGWGRPQHFGDGTRLSIL.

The genes are TRBV27 and TRBJ1-1, with 8 bases aligning to TRBD1. J lost 1 base, V lost 7 bases, and 2 bases had no gene match. This CDR3 region has 13 residues. CDR1 is MNHEY, CDR2 SMNVEV, per germline (reference sequence). The CDR3 reads CASTGTGNTEAFF. DNA for the CDR3: TGTGCCAGCACCGGGACAGGGAACACTGAAGCTTTCTTT.

V gene TRBV12-3 or TRBV12-4 combines with J gene TRBJ1-1; D is perhaps TRBD1 (6 bases). V gave up 5 bases and J gave up 6 bases, with 13 bases separating them. The CDR3 spans 13 residues. The CDR3 DNA reads TGTGCCAGCAGTGACTCAACAGGGTCTGAAGCTTTCTTT. Translated, it gives CASSDSTGSEAFF.

This clone has a single count. The chain joins TRBV7-3 to TRBJ2-1; 9 positions agree with TRBD2. Per the germline V gene, CDR1 is SGHTA and CDR2 is FQGTGA. CDR3 length equals 18 residues. V lost 0 bases, J lost 9 bases, and 15 bases stayed unmatched. In DNA, the CDR3 is TGTGCCAGCAGCTTAACTTCTGCTGGACTAGCGTACAGCAGTGAGCAGTTCTTC. It yields the protein CASSLTSAGLAYSSEQFF.

The chain combines TRBV28 with TRBJ1-2; 12 positions match TRBD1. The CDR3 sequence is 18 residues long. Germline CDR1 MDHEN, CDR2 SYDVKM. V lost 5 bases, J lost 4 bases, and 14 bases stayed unmatched. The CDR3 nucleotides are TGTGCCAGCAGTCTTCGATGGGGACAGGGGGCGGAGGGCTATGGCTACACCTTC. It yields the protein CASSLRWGQGAEGYGYTF.

CDR3 sequence reads: CASSKPRQGSYGYTF. DNA of the CDR3: TGTGCCAGCAGCAAGCCTCGACAGGGTTCATATGGCTACACCTTC. This sequence joins TRBV5-4 and TRBJ1-2; 7 nucleotides agree with TRBD1. This CDR3 spans 15 amino acids. Trimming cost V 4 bases and J 5 bases; bases outside gene matches: 11. Germline CDR1 and CDR2: SGHNT and YYREEE (reference sequence).

This clone was counted only a few times. A read error may account for a junction end that differs from germline. V and J are TRBV12-3 or TRBV12-4 and TRBJ1-2, with 7 bases fitting TRBD1. The CDR3 contains 13 residues. CDR3 DNA: TGTGCCAGCAGTCTACCCAGGACAGGCGCCGTCAACTTC. Translation gives CASSLPRTGAVNF.

Of note for this clone: At one boundary the junction diverges from the germline segment, which might be a read error. The rearrangement links TRBV29-1 to TRBJ2-2, with no clear D. The CDR3 runs 14 residues. Germline lookup yields CDR1 SQVTM and CDR2 ANQGSEA. The CDR3 region has the DNA TGCAGCGTCGAAGACCCCGCGAACACCGGGGAGCTGTTTTTT. Translating it yields CSVEDPANTGELFF.

This clone was recorded only once. The rearrangement joins TRBV5-1 to TRBJ2-5; 8 bases are a match to TRBD2. The trim removed 5 bases at V and 1 base at J, leaving 4 bases unmatched. Germline V lookup: CDR1 SGHRS, CDR2 YFSETQ. The CDR3 sequence is 14 residues long. The CDR3 DNA reads TGCGCCAGCAGAGGCACTAGCGGCCAAGAGACCCAGTACTTC. This translates into CASRGTSGQETQYF.

This clone appeared once. V gene TRBV7-8 combines with J gene TRBJ1-1; 9 nucleotides agree with TRBD1. This CDR3 is built from 15 residues. The trim removed 8 bases at V and 6 bases at J, leaving 13 bases unmatched. Per the germline V gene, CDR1 is SGHVS and CDR2 is FQNEAQ. CDR3 residues: CASLTQTGGGAEAFF. CDR3 sequence (DNA): TGTGCCAGCCTAACCCAGACAGGGGGAGGGGCTGAAGCTTTCTTT.

The CDR3 is CASSQDRPLGLSGNTIYF. As DNA, the CDR3 is TGTGCCAGCAGCCAAGATCGTCCGTTGGGCTTATCTGGAAACACCATATATTTT. The chain couples TRBV3-1 (or the pseudogene TRBV3-2) to TRBJ1-3, with no clear D. The length of the CDR3 is 18 residues. Germline CDR1 LGHDT, CDR2 YNNKEL (reference sequence). V dropped 0 bases and J dropped 1 base, with 16 bases sitting between them.

The chain carries TRBV9 and TRBJ2-7; D perhaps matches TRBD1 (5 bases). Trimming pared 8 bases from V and 1 base from J, leaving 13 bases between. Germline assignment: CDR1 SGDLS and CDR2 YYNGEE. This CDR3 contains 13 residues. The CDR3 reads CASGAPESYEQYF. In nucleotides, the CDR3 is TGTGCCAGTGGGGCGCCCGAGTCCTACGAGCAGTACTTC.

The table lists this clone with a few counts. The gene calls are TRBV4-2 and TRBJ2-5, with TRBD1 identical over 7 bases. Germline CDR1 LGHNA, CDR2 YNFKEQ. The V and J ends lost 0 bases and 5 bases, in that order; junction bases with no gene match: 3. This CDR3 region has 14 residues. The CDR3 coding sequence is TGTGCCAGCAGCCAAGATTACAGGGGCGAGACCCAGTACTTC. This sequence encodes CASSQDYRGETQYF.

The CDR3 nucleotides are TGTGCCAGCAGCTTTGGGGTGAGGGAGCGCAGTCCTGAGCAGTTCTTC. This encodes CASSFGVRERSPEQFF. The V gene is TRBV5-4, the J gene TRBJ2-1, with D tentatively TRBD2 (5 bases). V lost 2 bases and J 9 bases, leaving 21 bases between the germline ends. Germline V CDR1 and CDR2: SGHNT, YYREEE (reference sequence). The CDR3 loop spans 16 amino acids.

This clone appeared once. The rearrangement links TRBV27 to TRBJ2-1; the match to TRBD2 covers 12 bases. V trimming: 5 bases; J trimming: 13 bases; junction bases outside the gene matches: 6. Per the germline V gene, CDR1 is MNHEY and CDR2 is SMNVEV (reference sequence). This CDR3 has 13 residues. The CDR3 bases are TGTGCCAGCAGTATTAGACTAGCGGGAGAACAGTTCTTC. This gives the protein CASSIRLAGEQFF.

The chain couples TRBV21-1 to TRBJ2-1; the table's D call, TRBD1, has no DNA check behind it. TRBV21-1 is given as a pseudogene. This CDR3 region has 20 residues. In nucleotides, the CDR3 is TGTGCCAGCAGCAAATATCTCAGGATTAACGGCTCGTCATCCTACAATGAGCAGTTCTTC. Protein product: CASSKYLRINGSSSYNEQFF.

The chain combines TRBV18 with TRBJ1-1; 8 bases agree with TRBD1. Germline CDR1 is KGHSH and CDR2 is LQKENI. The length of the CDR3 is 17 residues. V gave up 2 bases and J gave up 5 bases; unmatched junction bases: 13. The CDR3 loop reads CASSPGLPGTGGTEAFF. The CDR3 DNA is TGTGCCAGCTCACCAGGCCTACCTGGGACAGGTGGAACTGAAGCTTTCTTT.

The chain recombines TRBV7-9 with TRBJ1-2; the D is unclear. V dropped 1 base and J dropped 4 bases, with 7 bases sitting between them. This CDR3 has 13 residues. CDR1 is SEHNR, CDR2 FQNEAQ, per germline (reference sequence). CDR3 DNA sequence: TGTGCCAGCAGCTTAGAGGCAGGCTATGGCTACACCTTC. Protein product: CASSLEAGYGYTF.

The V gene is TRBV7-3, the J gene TRBJ2-2, with D tentatively TRBD1 (6 bases). This CDR3 comprises 15 residues. Germline assignment: CDR1 SGHTA and CDR2 FQGTGA. Trimming cost V 5 bases and J 3 bases, with 13 bases left between them. The CDR3 region has the DNA TGTGCCAGCAGCGCAGCACAGGGTTACACCGGGGAGCTGTTTTTT. Protein sequence: CASSAAQGYTGELFF. Using reference TRBV7-3 and TRBJ2-2 for the parts outside the CDR3, the full variable domain is GAGVSQTPSNKVTEKGKYVELRCDPISGHTALYWYRQSLGQGPEFLIYFQGTGAADDSGLPNDRFFAVRPEGSVSTLKIQRTERGDSAVYLCASSAAQGYTGELFFGEGSRLTVL.